Following are 21 T cell receptor beta chains from one sample sequenced in a study of blood T cell repertoires in COVID-19. Method: immunoSEQ multiplex PCR; TCRdb's copy keeps in-frame clones and lacks some. Here the sample spans 100,000 to 150,000 clones, around 81% being singletons. The material sequenced was peripheral blood. All receptors derive from a man aged 30 to 39 with COVID-19, enrolled during active disease.

This rearrangement joins TRBV14 to TRBJ1-3, with 10 bases that match TRBD1. Germline CDR1 and CDR2: SGHDN and FVKESK. The trim removed 3 bases at V and 0 bases at J, leaving 8 bases unmatched. This CDR3 contains 18 residues. The CDR3: CASSHRRDRGSSGNTIYF. The DNA of the CDR3 is TGTGCCAGCAGCCATAGGAGGGACAGGGGCTCCTCTGGAAACACCATATATTTT. Looking up the rest from reference TRBV14 and TRBJ1-3 gives the full variable domain: EAGVTQFPSHSVIEKGQTVTLRCDPISGHDNLYWYRRVMGKEIKFLLHFVKESKQDESGMPNNRFLAERTGGTYSTLKVQPAELEDSGVYFCASSHRRDRGSSGNTIYFGEGSWLTVV.

This rearrangement joins TRBV15 to TRBJ1-1; no definite D call. The CDR3 length is 13 residues. V gave up 9 bases and J gave up 4 bases, with 15 bases separating them. CDR1 and CDR2 (germline): LNHNV, YYDKDF (reference sequence). The CDR3 is CATGRGVGTEAFF. The DNA for the CDR3 is TGTGCCACTGGGCGGGGAGTGGGCACTGAAGCTTTCTTT.

The chain uses TRBV9 and TRBJ1-1; tentative D call: TRBD1 (6 bases). There are 17 residues in the CDR3. V lost 0 bases, J lost 1 base, and 16 bases lay in between. CDR1 SGDLS and CDR2 YYNGEE come from the germline V gene. DNA of the CDR3: TGTGCCAGCAGCGTAGGACTCGCAGGGGTCACGAACACTGAAGCTTTCTTT. This sequence encodes CASSVGLAGVTNTEAFF.

Many counts were recorded for this clone. The genes are TRBV6-6 and TRBJ2-7, with a tentative D call TRBD1 (5 bases). Germline V CDR1 and CDR2: MNHNY, SVGAGI (reference sequence). V gave up 2 bases and J gave up 1 base, with 9 bases separating them. CDR3 length: 14 residues. As DNA, the CDR3 is TGTGCCAGCAGTTACATGGCAGGGTCCTACGAGCAGTACTTC. Protein sequence: CASSYMAGSYEQYF.

The chain joins TRBV30 to TRBJ2-7; D gene ambiguous. The germline V gene has CDR1 GTSNPN and CDR2 SVGIG (reference sequence). The V end was cut by 0 bases, the J end by 3 bases, with 6 bases between. CDR3 length: 12 residues. CDR3 DNA: TGTGCCTGGAGTGTACTTCTCTACGAGCAGTACTTC. Its protein product is CAWSVLLYEQYF.

The chain joins TRBV27 to TRBJ1-2, with 8 nucleotides matching TRBD1. After removal of 7 bases from V and 5 bases from J, the junction contained 9 bases not matched to a gene. CDR3 length: 14 amino acids. Germline V gene sequence: CDR1 MNHEY, CDR2 SMNVEV (reference sequence). As DNA, the CDR3 is TGTGCCAGCACCACGGACAGGGAGGGATATGGCTACACCTTC. Translating gives CASTTDREGYGYTF.

V and J are TRBV11-2 and TRBJ2-3; tentative D call: TRBD2 (5 bases). Trimming took off 5 bases at V and 2 bases at J, with 17 bases between the two ends. This CDR3 has 16 amino acids. Germline V gives CDR1 SGHAT, CDR2 FQNNGV. CDR3 sequence (DNA): TGTGCCAGCAGCCCCCAGGTAGCGCCTCACACAGATACGCAGTATTTT. The encoded protein is CASSPQVAPHTDTQYF. Together with reference TRBV11-2 and TRBJ2-3, the CDR3 gives the full variable domain: EAGVAQSPRYKIIEKRQSVAFWCNPISGHATLYWYQQILGQGPKLLIQFQNNGVVDDSQLPKDRFSAERLKGVDSTLKIQPAKLEDSAVYLCASSPQVAPHTDTQYFGPGTRLTVL.

The CDR3 nucleotides read TGTGCCAGCAGCTTAGGGGGGACTCTCTACGAGCAGTACTTC. Translating it yields CASSLGGTLYEQYF. The rearrangement joins TRBV7-2 to TRBJ2-7; D perhaps matches TRBD2 (6 bases). The germline CDR1 and CDR2 sequences are SGHTA and FQGNSA. The germline V and J ends were trimmed by 1 base and 3 bases, with 10 bases remaining between them. The length of the CDR3 is 14 residues. The variable domain in full, completed from reference TRBV7-2 and TRBJ2-7, reads GAGVSQSPSNKVTEKGKDVELRCDPISGHTALYWYRQSLGQGLEFLIYFQGNSAPDKSGLPSDRFSAERTGGSVSTLTIQRTQQEDSAVYLCASSLGGTLYEQYFGPGTRLTVT.

The chain uses TRBV29-1 and TRBJ2-3; 8 bases agree with TRBD2. Per the germline V gene, CDR1 is SQVTM and CDR2 is ANQGSEA. V trimming: 2 bases; J trimming: 0 bases; junction bases outside the gene matches: 4. The CDR3 sequence is 15 residues long. CDR3 loop: CSVEILADSTDTQYF. The CDR3 coding sequence is TGCAGCGTTGAAATACTAGCGGATAGCACAGATACGCAGTATTTT.

The chain joins TRBV11-3 to TRBJ1-1; D is uncertain. Germline values: CDR1 SGHNT, CDR2 YENEEA. V dropped 5 bases and J dropped 2 bases, with 9 bases sitting between them. The CDR3 contains 13 residues. CDR3 amino acids: CASSQRINTEAFF. The CDR3 coding sequence is TGTGCCAGCAGCCAGAGGATCAACACTGAAGCTTTCTTT. Looking up the rest from reference TRBV11-3 and TRBJ1-1 gives the full variable domain: EAGVVQSPRYKIIEKKQPVAFWCNPISGHNTLYWYLQNLGQGPELLIRYENEEAVDDSQLPKDRFSAERLKGVDSTLKIQPAELGDSAVYLCASSQRINTEAFFGQGTRLTVV.

The V call is TRBV4-1, the J call TRBJ2-7, with 11 bases fitting TRBD2. The germline V gene has CDR1 MGHRA and CDR2 YSYEKL. The CDR3 totals 19 residues. The ends lost 3 bases at V and 0 bases at J; junction bases unmatched: 13. The CDR3 DNA reads TGCGCCAGCAGCCAGAGGGAACTAGGACTAGCGGGCCCCTCCTACGAGCAGTACTTC. Its translation is CASSQRELGLAGPSYEQYF.

CDR3 DNA sequence: TGTGCCAGTAGTCGGGACAGCACCTACGAGCAGTACTTC. Translation gives CASSRDSTYEQYF. The chain joins TRBV19 to TRBJ2-7, with 7 bases fitting TRBD1. V lost 5 bases to trimming and J lost 2 bases; unmatched junction nucleotides: 3. The CDR3 consists of 13 residues. Germline V gene data show CDR1 as LNHDA and CDR2 as SQIVND (reference sequence).

This clone was picked up a small number of times. The chain uses TRBV28 and TRBJ2-7; 14 bases are shared with TRBD2. This CDR3 region has 18 residues. V gave up 5 bases and J gave up 2 bases; unmatched junction bases: 11. Looked up from germline, CDR1 is MDHEN and CDR2 is SYDVKM. CDR3 DNA: TGTGCCAGCAGTCCAATCCGTCGGACTAGCGGGAGGACCTACGAGCAGTACTTC. Its protein product is CASSPIRRTSGRTYEQYF.

This chain joins TRBV5-1 and TRBJ1-1; 7 bases are shared with TRBD1. The CDR3 extends over 14 amino acids. From germline, CDR1 is SGHRS and CDR2 YFSETQ. V gave up 3 bases and J gave up 4 bases; unmatched junction bases: 6. CDR3 sequence reads: CASSSGTESTEAFF. As DNA, the CDR3 is TGCGCCAGCAGCTCCGGGACAGAGTCCACTGAAGCTTTCTTT.

The CDR3 DNA follows: TGTGCCTGGAGCGGGACTTCACACAATGAGCAGTTCTTC. Its protein product is CAWSGTSHNEQFF. The rearrangement uses TRBV30 and TRBJ2-1; the D gene is possibly TRBD2 (6 bases). The germline CDR1 and CDR2 sequences are GTSNPN and SVGIG (reference sequence). With 3 bases removed from V and 5 bases from J, the gap between germline ends came to 11 bases. This CDR3 has 13 residues.

The chain combines TRBV10-1 with TRBJ2-5; D is possibly TRBD2 (10 bases). CDR1 is WNHNN and CDR2 is SYGVQD in the germline V gene (reference sequence). Trimming removed 5 bases from V and 4 bases from J, with 41 bases in between. The CDR3 extends over 23 amino acids. The CDR3 region has the DNA TGCGCCAGCAGTTCTAAGCCCCGGGACAGGGATGAAAGACTAGCGGGTGTCGGAGAGACCCAGTACTTC. Protein sequence: CASSSKPRDRDERLAGVGETQYF.

The sample holds one count of this clone. The chain has TRBV3-1 (or the pseudogene TRBV3-2) and TRBJ2-5, with 9 bases that match TRBD2. V shed 2 bases, J shed 4 bases, and the junction held 8 bases outside the gene matches. CDR1 is LGHDT, CDR2 YNNKEL, per germline (reference sequence). The CDR3 is made up of 16 amino acids. Here the CDR3 DNA reads TGTGCCAGCAGCCAAAGTAGCGGGGGAGTGAGAGAGACCCAGTACTTC. Translating it yields CASSQSSGGVRETQYF.

V gene TRBV20-1 combines with J gene TRBJ1-2; 7 bases are shared with TRBD1. Trimming took 3 bases from V and 7 from J; bases not matched to a gene: 8. The CDR3 sequence is 13 residues long. Germline-derived CDR1 and CDR2 are DFQATT and SNEGSKA (reference sequence). The CDR3 DNA is TGCAGTGCTAGTAGCAACAGGGGATTTGGCTACACCTTC. Translation: CSASSNRGFGYTF.

The chain employs TRBV7-6 and TRBJ2-5, with 13 bases fitting TRBD2. The V segment lost 1 base and the J segment 5 bases; nucleotides outside the gene matches: 4. CDR1 is SGHVS, CDR2 FNYEAQ, per germline. The CDR3 loop spans 16 amino acids. The CDR3 DNA sequence: TGTGCCAGCAGCTTAGGACTAGCGGGGGGCCGGGAGACCCAGTACTTC. This encodes CASSLGLAGGRETQYF.

As DNA, the CDR3 is TGTGCCAGCAGCGTCGGGTCCACCCCCCGAGGCTACACCTTC. Protein product: CASSVGSTPRGYTF. The chain employs TRBV9 and TRBJ1-2; no reliable D call. This CDR3 is built from 14 residues. In germline, CDR1 is SGDLS, CDR2 YYNGEE. V lost 2 bases and J 8 bases, leaving 16 bases between the germline ends.

The chain uses TRBV7-8 and TRBJ1-5; D may be TRBD1 (6 bases). V shed 5 bases and J shed 3 bases, with 11 bases lying between them. Looked up from germline, CDR1 is SGHVS and CDR2 is FQNEAQ. The CDR3 is 14 amino acids. The CDR3 reads CASSLGQPNQPQHF. In DNA form, the CDR3 reads TGTGCCAGCAGCCTCGGACAGCCCAATCAGCCCCAGCATTTT. Full variable domain (outside the CDR3, taken from reference TRBV7-8 and TRBJ1-5): GAGVSQSPRYKVAKRGQDVALRCDPISGHVSLFWYQQALGQGPEFLTYFQNEAQLDKSGLPSDRFFAERPEGSVSTLKIQRTQQEDSAVYLCASSLGQPNQPQHFGDGTRLSIL.